The 9 T cell receptor beta chains below were found in one sample sequenced in a study of early T cells in non-severe SARS-CoV-2 infection. TCRdb reprocessed the 5' RACE reads via MiXCR and lists one record per CDR3 protein. The sample includes about 49,000 distinct CDR3 sequences, approximately 10% of them seen just once. The source material was whole blood. These receptors were taken from an adult who was a healthcare worker with PCR-confirmed SARS-CoV-2 infection or an uninfected control (not recorded which).

To note about this clonotype: Relative to the germline gene, one junction end is altered; a read error may explain this. The CDR3 sequence: CSAYDFTTGALFF. Written as DNA, the CDR3 is TGCAGTGCGTATGATTTTACTACCGGGGCGCTGTTTTTT. The rearrangement uses TRBV20-1 and TRBJ2-2; D is perhaps TRBD1 or TRBD2 (5 bases each). Germline CDR1 is DFQATT and CDR2 is SNEGSKA (reference sequence). This CDR3 contains 13 residues.

This clonotype was seen at least ten times. The chain couples TRBV7-8 to TRBJ2-3, with D possibly matching TRBD1 (6 bases). V was clipped by 0 bases and J by 1 base, with 11 bases between them. The CDR3 totals 16 residues. CDR1 SGHVS and CDR2 FQNEAQ come from the germline V gene. The DNA for the CDR3 is TGTGCCAGCAGCTTAGCTGGGGGCCGGGGCACAGATACGCAGTATTTT. It codes for CASSLAGGRGTDTQYF.

This clonotype has at least ten counts. The gene calls are TRBV12-3 or TRBV12-4 and TRBJ1-6, with D possibly matching TRBD1 (6 bases). The CDR3 runs to 15 residues. V was trimmed by 2 bases and J by 5 bases, leaving 10 bases between them. CDR3 in DNA: TGTGCCAGCAGTTTAATGCAGGGGAATAATTCACCCCTCCACTTT. It encodes CASSLMQGNNSPLHF.

Worth noting for this clonotype: Given a much more abundant clone one base away, this may be a read error. V is TRBV19 and J is TRBJ2-3, with a weak D call TRBD2 (5 bases). The V end lost 4 bases, the J end lost 4 bases, and 12 bases lay between the germline ends. Germline CDR1 is LNHDA and CDR2 is SQIVND (reference sequence). The length of the CDR3 is 14 residues. The DNA for the CDR3 is TGTGCCAGTAGTAGCAGGACTTTCGCAGATACGCAGTATTTT. This encodes CASSSRTFADTQYF.

This clonotype occurred many times. The chain employs TRBV5-1 and TRBJ2-4; TRBD1 agrees at 12 bases. The CDR3 consists of 16 residues. Germline trimming cut 0 bases from V and 5 bases from J; bases unmatched to any gene: 3. Germline loops: CDR1 SGHRS, CDR2 YFSETQ. CDR3 in amino acids: CASSLAGQGAQNIQYF. The CDR3 nucleotides are TGCGCCAGCAGCTTGGCGGGACAGGGGGCCCAAAACATTCAGTACTTC.

The chain employs TRBV5-1 and TRBJ2-7; D is ambiguous. The V gene's germline CDR1 is SGHRS and CDR2 YFSETQ. Trimming cost V 0 bases and J 5 bases, with 12 bases left between them. CDR3 length: 14 amino acids. CDR3 nucleotide sequence: TGCGCCAGCAGCTTGGCACGCGAGAACGACGAGCAGTACTTC. Encoded protein: CASSLARENDEQYF.

This clonotype was observed a few times. This chain joins TRBV18 and TRBJ2-7; D unresolved. CDR3 length: 13 residues. V was cut by 4 bases and J by 4 bases, with 11 bases left in between. In germline, CDR1 is KGHSH, CDR2 LQKENI. Written as DNA, the CDR3 is TGTGCCAGCTCACAAGACGCCGGGTACGAGCAGTACTTC. As protein: CASSQDAGYEQYF.

This clonotype was recorded a few times. This chain links TRBV3-1 with TRBJ2-2; TRBD2 might be the D (6 bases). Germline V gene sequence: CDR1 LGHDT, CDR2 YNNKEL (reference sequence). V lost 7 bases to trimming and J lost 0 bases, with 9 bases between them. The CDR3 length is 14 residues. The CDR3, as DNA: TGTGCCAGCAACAAGCGGGCGAACACCGGGGAGCTGTTTTTT. Translating gives CASNKRANTGELFF. Variable domain in full (rest from reference TRBV3-1 and TRBJ2-2): DTAVSQTPKYLVTQMGNDKSIKCEQNLGHDTMYWYKQDSKKFLKIMFSYNNKELIINETVPNRFSPKSPDKAHLNLHINSLELGDSAVYFCASNKRANTGELFFGEGSRLTVL.

This clonotype turned up a few times. The chain combines TRBV18 with TRBJ1-1; D unclear. This CDR3 is built from 14 residues. Trimming removed 2 bases at V and 5 bases at J, with 12 bases between. The germline V gene has CDR1 KGHSH and CDR2 LQKENI. CDR3 sequence (DNA): TGTGCCAGCTCACCAAGTACAGTGAGGACTGAAGCTTTCTTT. This encodes CASSPSTVRTEAFF.